The text below deals with one T cell receptor beta chain. This entry comes from a study of circulating and synovial CD4+ cells in juvenile arthritis. Only in-frame clones appear in the TCRdb table, and some are missing; sequencing was by immunoSEQ multiplex PCR. The sample has roughly 13,000 clones, over 70% seen once. There are 13 residues in the CDR3. Germline assignment: CDR1 LNHDA and CDR2 SQIVND (reference sequence). Trimming shortened V by 3 bases and J by 5 bases, and 10 bases separated the two germline ends. J is TRBJ1-2 and V is TRBV19, with a tentative D call TRBD1 (6 bases). The sample consisted of CD4+ T cells from synovial fluid. The source of this sequence is a human patient with juvenile idiopathic arthritis. Some clones in this sample may be carry-over from other donors' samples. CDR3 loop: CASSILQGYGYTF. In nucleotides, the CDR3 is TGTGCCAGTAGTATTCTACAGGGATATGGCTACACCTTC. The full variable domain, in which reference TRBV19 and TRBJ1-2 provide the parts outside the CDR3, is DGGITQSPKYLFRKEGQNVTLSCEQNLNHDAMYWYRQDPGQGLRLIYYSQIVNDFQKGDIAEGYSVSREKKESFPLTVTSAQKNPTAFYLCASSILQGYGYTFGSGTRLTVV.